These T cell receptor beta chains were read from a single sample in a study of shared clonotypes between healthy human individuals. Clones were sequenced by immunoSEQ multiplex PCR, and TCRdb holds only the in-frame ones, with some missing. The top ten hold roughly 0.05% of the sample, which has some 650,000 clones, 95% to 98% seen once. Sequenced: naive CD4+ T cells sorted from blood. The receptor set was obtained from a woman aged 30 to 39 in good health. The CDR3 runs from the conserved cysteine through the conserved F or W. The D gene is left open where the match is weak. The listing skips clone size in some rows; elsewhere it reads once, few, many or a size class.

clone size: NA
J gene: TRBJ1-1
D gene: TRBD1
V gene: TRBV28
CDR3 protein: CASSLTQGGNTEAFF
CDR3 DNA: TGTGCCAGCAGTTTAACACAGGGGGGGAACACTGAAGCTTTCTTT

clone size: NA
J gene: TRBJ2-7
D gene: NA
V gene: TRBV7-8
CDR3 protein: CASSLGRDIDYEQYF
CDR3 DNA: TGTGCCAGCAGCTTAGGCAGGGATATAGACTACGAGCAGTACTTC

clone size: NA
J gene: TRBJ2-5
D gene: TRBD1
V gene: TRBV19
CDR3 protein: CASSIENRGMGETQYF
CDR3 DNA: TGTGCCAGTAGTATAGAGAACAGGGGTATGGGAGAGACCCAGTACTTC

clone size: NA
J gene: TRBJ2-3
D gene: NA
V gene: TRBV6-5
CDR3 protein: CASRPPGTDTQYF
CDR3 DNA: TGTGCCAGCAGACCCCCAGGGACAGATACGCAGTATTTT

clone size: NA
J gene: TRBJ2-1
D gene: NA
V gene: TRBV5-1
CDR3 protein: CASSFAEAYNEQFF
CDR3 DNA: TGCGCCAGCAGCTTTGCGGAGGCGTACAATGAGCAGTTCTTC

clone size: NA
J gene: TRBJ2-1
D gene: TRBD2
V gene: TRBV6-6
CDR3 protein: CATRREGLVNEQFF
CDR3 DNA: TGTGCCACCCGGCGGGAGGGCCTGGTCAATGAGCAGTTCTTC

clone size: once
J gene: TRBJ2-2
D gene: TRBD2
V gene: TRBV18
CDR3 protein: CASSRTSVARELFF
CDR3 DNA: TGTGCCAGCTCCAGGACTAGCGTTGCGCGGGAGCTGTTTTTT

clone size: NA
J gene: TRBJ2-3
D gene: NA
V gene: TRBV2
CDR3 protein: CASTPRQVLQTDTQYF
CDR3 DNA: TGTGCCAGCACCCCCCGACAGGTTCTCCAGACAGATACGCAGTATTTT

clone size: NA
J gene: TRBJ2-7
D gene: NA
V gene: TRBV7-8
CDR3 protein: CASSLVRSKRVSYEQYF
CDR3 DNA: TGTGCCAGCAGCTTAGTTAGGAGCAAACGCGTCTCCTACGAGCAGTACTTC

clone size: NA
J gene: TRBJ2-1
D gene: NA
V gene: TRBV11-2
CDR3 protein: CASSLGLGSINEQFF
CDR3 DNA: TGTGCCAGCAGCTTAGGTCTGGGCAGCATCAATGAGCAGTTCTTC

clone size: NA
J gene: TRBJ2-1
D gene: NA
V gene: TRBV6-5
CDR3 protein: CASSRPAGGLNEQFF
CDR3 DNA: TGTGCCAGCAGCCGACCAGCTGGGGGGCTCAATGAGCAGTTCTTC

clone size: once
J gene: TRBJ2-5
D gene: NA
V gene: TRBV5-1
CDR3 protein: CASSPSWGGETQYF
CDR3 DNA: TGCGCCAGCAGCCCCAGTTGGGGTGGGGAGACCCAGTACTTC

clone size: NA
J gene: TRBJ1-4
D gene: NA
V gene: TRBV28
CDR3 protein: CASSSLGATNEKLFF
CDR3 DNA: TGTGCCAGCAGTTCCCTCGGTGCAACTAATGAAAAACTGTTTTTT

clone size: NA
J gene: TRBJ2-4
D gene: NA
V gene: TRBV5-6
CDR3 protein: CASRNTLAKNIQYF
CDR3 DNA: TGTGCCAGCAGGAACACGTTAGCCAAAAACATTCAGTACTTC

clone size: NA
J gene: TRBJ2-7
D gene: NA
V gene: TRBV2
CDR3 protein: CASTQDGSSYEQYF
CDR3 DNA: TGTGCCAGCACCCAGGACGGGTCCTCCTACGAGCAGTACTTC

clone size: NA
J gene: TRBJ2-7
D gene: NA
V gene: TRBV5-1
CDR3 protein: CASSPSPSVYEQYF
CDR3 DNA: TGCGCCAGCAGCCCCTCTCCTAGCGTCTACGAGCAGTACTTC

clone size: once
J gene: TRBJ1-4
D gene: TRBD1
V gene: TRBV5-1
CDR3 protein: CASTRGDRVGEKLFF
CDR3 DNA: TGCGCCAGCACGCGGGGAGACAGGGTTGGCGAAAAACTGTTTTTT

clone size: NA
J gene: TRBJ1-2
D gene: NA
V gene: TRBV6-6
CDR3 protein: CASSYLTTGDYTF
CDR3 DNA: TGTGCCAGCAGTTACCTAACGACCGGGGACTACACCTTC

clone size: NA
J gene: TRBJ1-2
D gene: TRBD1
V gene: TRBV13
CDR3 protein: CASSADDRGGYGYTF
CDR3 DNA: TGTGCCAGCAGCGCGGACGACAGGGGCGGCTATGGCTACACCTTC

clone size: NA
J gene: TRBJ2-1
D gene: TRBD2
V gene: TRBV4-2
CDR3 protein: CASSQGGTGLAGSNEQFF
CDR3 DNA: TGTGCCAGCAGCCAAGGAGGAACGGGACTAGCGGGAAGCAATGAGCAGTTCTTC

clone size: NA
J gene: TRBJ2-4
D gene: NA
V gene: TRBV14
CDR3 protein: CASSQDIRGAAKNIQYF
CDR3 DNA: TGTGCCAGCAGCCAAGATATTAGGGGGGCGGCCAAAAACATTCAGTACTTC

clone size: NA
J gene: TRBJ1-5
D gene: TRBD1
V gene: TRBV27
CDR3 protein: CASSLRQGGNQPQHF
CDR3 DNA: TGTGCCAGCAGTTTAAGACAGGGTGGCAATCAGCCCCAGCATTTT

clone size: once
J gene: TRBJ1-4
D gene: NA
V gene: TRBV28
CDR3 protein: CASSFPPTSSNEKLFF
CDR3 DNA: TGTGCCAGCAGTTTCCCCCCGACGAGCTCAAATGAAAAACTGTTTTTT

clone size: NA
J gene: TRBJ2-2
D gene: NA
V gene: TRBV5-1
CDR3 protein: CASSWGGVQGTGELFF
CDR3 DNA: TGCGCCAGCAGCTGGGGTGGGGTACAAGGCACCGGGGAGCTGTTTTTT

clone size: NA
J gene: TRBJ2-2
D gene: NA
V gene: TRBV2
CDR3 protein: CASKTWDKMNTGELFF
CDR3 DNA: TGTGCCAGCAAGACTTGGGACAAAATGAACACCGGGGAGCTGTTTTTT

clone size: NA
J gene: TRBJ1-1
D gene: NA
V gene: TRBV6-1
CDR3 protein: CASSEPGRQAGRAFF
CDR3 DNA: TGTGCCAGCAGTGAACCCGGTCGACAGGCGGGTCGAGCTTTCTTT

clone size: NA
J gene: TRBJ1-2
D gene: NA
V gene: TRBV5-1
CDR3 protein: CASSLAAASSPYGCTF
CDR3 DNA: TGCGCCAGCAGCTTGGCGGCAGCCTCTTCCCCCTATGGCTGCACCTTC

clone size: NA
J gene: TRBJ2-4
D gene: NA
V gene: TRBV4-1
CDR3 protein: CASSQEILGGSKYF
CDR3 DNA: TGCGCCAGCAGCCAAGAAATCTTAGGGGGTTCAAAGTACTTC

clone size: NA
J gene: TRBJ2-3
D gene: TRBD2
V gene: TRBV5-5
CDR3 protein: CASSLSGGLTDTQYF
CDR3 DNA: TGTGCCAGCAGCTTGTCGGGGGGGCTCACAGATACGCAGTATTTT

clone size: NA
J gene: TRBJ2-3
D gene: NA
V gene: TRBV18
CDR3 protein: CASSQGPNTDTQYF
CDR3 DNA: TGTGCCAGCTCACAGGGTCCAAACACAGATACGCAGTATTTT

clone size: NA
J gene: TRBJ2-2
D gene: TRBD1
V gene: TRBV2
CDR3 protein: CASSATGARTGELFF
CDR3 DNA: TGTGCCAGCAGTGCGACAGGGGCTCGCACCGGGGAGCTGTTTTTT

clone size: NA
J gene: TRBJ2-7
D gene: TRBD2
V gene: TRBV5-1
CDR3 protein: CASSLVAGTNEQYF
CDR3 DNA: TGCGCCAGCAGCTTGGTAGCCGGGACTAACGAGCAGTACTTC

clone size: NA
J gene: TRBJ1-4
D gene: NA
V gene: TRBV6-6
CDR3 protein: CASSPPGEKLFF
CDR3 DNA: TGTGCCAGCAGTCCCCCGGGGGAAAAACTGTTTTTT